This T cell receptor beta chain was profiled in a study of T-cell reconstitution after alpha-beta-depleted transplantation in children. The germline V gene encodes CDR1 MNHEY and CDR2 SMNVEV (reference sequence). V lost 5 bases, J lost 0 bases, and 11 bases lay in between. This CDR3 has 14 amino acids. Preparing the TCRbeta library involved the use of unique molecular identifiers. TCRdb used MiXCR to reprocess the PCR reads, holding one entry per CDR3 protein. The sample has around 340,000 distinct CDR3 sequences, about 14% seen once. This TCR came from a human donor who donated a stem cell graft to a child with Fanconi anemia. V gene TRBV27 combines with J gene TRBJ2-7; the D is unclear. The source was PBMCs, collected from the stem cell graft. The CDR3 here is CASSPRALSYEQYF. The DNA of the CDR3 is TGTGCCAGCAGTCCCCGGGCCCTCTCCTACGAGCAGTACTTC.